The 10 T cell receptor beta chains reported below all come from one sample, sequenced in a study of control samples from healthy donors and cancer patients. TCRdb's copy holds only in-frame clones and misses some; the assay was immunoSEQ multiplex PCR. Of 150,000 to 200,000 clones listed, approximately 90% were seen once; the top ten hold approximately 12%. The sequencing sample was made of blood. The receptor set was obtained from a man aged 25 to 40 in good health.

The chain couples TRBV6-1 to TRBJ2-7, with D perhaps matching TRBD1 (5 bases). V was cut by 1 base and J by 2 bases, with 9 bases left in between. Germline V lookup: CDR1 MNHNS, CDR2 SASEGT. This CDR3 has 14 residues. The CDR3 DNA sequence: TGTGCCAGCAGTGAAGGACAGAGGACCTACGAGCAGTACTTC. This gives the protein CASSEGQRTYEQYF.

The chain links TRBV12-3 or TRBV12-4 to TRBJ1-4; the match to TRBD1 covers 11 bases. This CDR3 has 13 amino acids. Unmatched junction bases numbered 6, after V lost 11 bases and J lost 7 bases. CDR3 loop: CASRTGGSEKLFF. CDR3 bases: TGTGCCTCACGGACAGGGGGCTCTGAAAAACTGTTTTTT.

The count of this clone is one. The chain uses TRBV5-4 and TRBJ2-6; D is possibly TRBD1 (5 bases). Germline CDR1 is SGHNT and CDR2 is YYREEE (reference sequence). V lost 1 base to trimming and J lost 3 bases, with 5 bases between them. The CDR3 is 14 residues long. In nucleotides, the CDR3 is TGTGCCAGCAGCTTGCAGGGTGGGGCCAACGTCCTGACTTTC. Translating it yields CASSLQGGANVLTF.

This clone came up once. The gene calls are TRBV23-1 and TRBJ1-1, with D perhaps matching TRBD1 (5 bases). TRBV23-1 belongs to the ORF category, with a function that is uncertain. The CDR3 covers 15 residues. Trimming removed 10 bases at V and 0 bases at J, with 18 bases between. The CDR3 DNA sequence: TGCGCCAAACCTCAAAGGGGAGAAATGAACACTGAAGCTTTCTTT. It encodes CAKPQRGEMNTEAFF.

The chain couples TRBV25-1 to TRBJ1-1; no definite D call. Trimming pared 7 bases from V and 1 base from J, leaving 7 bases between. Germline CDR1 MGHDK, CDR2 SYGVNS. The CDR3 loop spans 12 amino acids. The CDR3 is CASTWGNTEAFF. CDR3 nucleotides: TGTGCCAGCACCTGGGGGAACACTGAAGCTTTCTTT.

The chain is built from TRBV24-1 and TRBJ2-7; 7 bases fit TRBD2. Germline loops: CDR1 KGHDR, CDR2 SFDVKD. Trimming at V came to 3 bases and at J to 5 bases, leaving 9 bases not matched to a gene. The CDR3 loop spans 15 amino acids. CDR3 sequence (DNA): TGTGCCACCAGTGATGGGGAGACTAGCTCTCACGAGCAGTACTTC. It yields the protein CATSDGETSSHEQYF.

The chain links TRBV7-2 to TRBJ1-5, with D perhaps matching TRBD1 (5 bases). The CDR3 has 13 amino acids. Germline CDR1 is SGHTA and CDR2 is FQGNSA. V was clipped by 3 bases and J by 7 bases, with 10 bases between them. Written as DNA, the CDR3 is TGTGCCAGCAGCTTCGGGGGGGAGCAGCCCCAGCATTTT. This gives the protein CASSFGGEQPQHF.

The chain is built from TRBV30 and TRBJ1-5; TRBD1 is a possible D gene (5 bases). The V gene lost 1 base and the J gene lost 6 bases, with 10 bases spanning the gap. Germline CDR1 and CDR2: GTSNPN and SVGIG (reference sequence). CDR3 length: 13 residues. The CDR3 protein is CAWSDGGGQPQHF. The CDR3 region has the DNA TGTGCCTGGAGTGATGGGGGAGGTCAGCCCCAGCATTTT. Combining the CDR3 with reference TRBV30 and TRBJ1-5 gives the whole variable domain SQTIHQWPATLVQPVGSPLSLECTVEGTSNPNLYWYRQAAGRGLQLLFYSVGIGQISSEVPQNLSASRPQDRQFILSSKKLLLSDSGFYLCAWSDGGGQPQHFGDGTRLSIL.

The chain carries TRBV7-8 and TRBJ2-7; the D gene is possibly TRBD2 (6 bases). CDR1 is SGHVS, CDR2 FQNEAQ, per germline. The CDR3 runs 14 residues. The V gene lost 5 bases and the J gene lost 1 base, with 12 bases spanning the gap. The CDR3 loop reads CASSVAGFSYEQYF. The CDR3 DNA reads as TGTGCCAGCAGCGTGGCGGGGTTTTCCTACGAGCAGTACTTC.

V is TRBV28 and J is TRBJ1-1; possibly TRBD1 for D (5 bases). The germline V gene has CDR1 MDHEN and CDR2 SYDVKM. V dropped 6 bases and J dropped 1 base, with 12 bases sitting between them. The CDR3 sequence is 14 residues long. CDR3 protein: CASSYRRANTEAFF. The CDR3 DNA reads TGTGCCAGCAGCTACAGGAGGGCGAACACTGAAGCTTTCTTT.